Presented here are 5 T cell receptor beta chains from one specimen sequenced in a study of blood T cells in healthy people across ages. A sample-barcoded 5' primer and a J-beta primer mix were used in a second PCR of roughly 7 to 11 cycles. TCRdb reanalysed the 5' RACE reads using MiXCR and keeps one entry per CDR3 protein. The table includes fewer than 1 million distinct CDR3 sequences, around two fifths detected once. The sample taken for sequencing was blood. The receptors were sampled from a man between 60 and 75 years old in good health.

The V gene is TRBV6-1, the J gene TRBJ2-5, with 9 positions matching TRBD2. J was trimmed by 11 bases and V by 7 bases; bases with no gene match: 17. Germline V gene lookup returns CDR1 MNHNS and CDR2 SASEGT. This CDR3 spans 15 amino acids. The CDR3 loop is CASTKGLAGFDEQYF. CDR3 nucleotide sequence: TGTGCCAGCACCAAGGGTCTAGCGGGGTTCGATGAGCAGTACTTC.

V gene TRBV28 combines with J gene TRBJ1-4; D is unclear. The CDR3 spans 12 residues. The germline CDR1 and CDR2 sequences are MDHEN and SYDVKM. Trimming pared 11 bases from V and 5 bases from J, leaving 12 bases between. The CDR3 loop reads CACKSPNEKLFF. CDR3 bases: TGTGCCTGCAAATCCCCAAATGAAAAACTGTTTTTT.

This clonotype has a single count. Mismatch with germline at one junction end may stem from a read error. The chain joins TRBV27 to TRBJ2-2, with 8 nucleotides matching TRBD1. The germline V gene encodes CDR1 MNHEY and CDR2 SMNVEV (reference sequence). The CDR3 is made up of 15 amino acids. The CDR3 is CASTLQGANTGELFF. CDR3 bases: TGTGCCAGCACCCTCCAGGGGGCTAACACCGGGGAACTGTTTTTT.

The V call is TRBV5-4, the J call TRBJ2-4; 7 bases fit TRBD1. The J call may be incorrect, as the DNA end agrees better with TRBJ2-7. CDR1 and CDR2 from the germline V gene are SGHNT and YYREEE (reference sequence). The CDR3 consists of 16 residues. The CDR3: CASSLAGTDDFYEQYF. The CDR3 DNA reads TGTGCCAGCAGCTTGGCAGGGACAGATGACTTCTACGAGCAGTACTTC.

The J gene is TRBJ2-7, the V gene TRBV9; 11 positions agree with TRBD2. There are 14 residues in the CDR3. CDR1 and CDR2 from the germline V gene are SGDLS and YYNGEE. J was trimmed by 7 bases and V by 3 bases; bases with no gene match: 6. The CDR3 DNA reads TGTGCCAGCAGCGAATCCGGGACTAGCGGTGAGCAGTACTTC. It translates to CASSESGTSGEQYF.